This TCR beta chain was obtained from a study of blood T cells in healthy people across ages. As to this clonotype: As yet, its antigen is unknown.

A J-beta primer mix and a sample-barcoded 5' primer were used in a second PCR of about 7 to 12 cycles. Each CDR3 protein gets one entry after TCRdb re-called the 5' RACE reads with MiXCR. The sample lists around 320,000 distinct CDR3 sequences, roughly 26% occurring once. Study-level results: The unsorted PBMCs prevented any conclusive comparison of naive versus antigen-experienced cells. Correlation between TCR beta diversity and naive T cell percentage was strong. Researchers deemed the diversity estimates from one million T cells underestimates.

The specimen sequenced was blood. The TCR sequence derives from a woman between 70 and 85 years old in good health.

The CDR3 region is CASSLAATQETQYF. The CDR3 DNA reads as TGTGCCAGCAGCTTAGCGGCAACACAAGAGACCCAGTACTTC. The genes are TRBV7-2 and TRBJ2-5; D is ambiguous. Trimming took 0 bases from V and 2 from J, leaving 7 bases between them. Germline V gene sequence: CDR1 SGHTA, CDR2 FQGNSA. The length of the CDR3 is 14 residues.